These T cell receptor beta chains were read from a single sample in a study of blood T cell repertoires in COVID-19. Assay: immunoSEQ multiplex PCR; the TCRdb copy retains only in-frame clones and omits some. Of about 180,000 clones listed, more than 85% were seen once; the top ten hold around 1.2%. Sequencing input: PBMCs or T cells enriched from blood (not recorded which). These receptors all stem from a human donor with acute COVID-19. The donor label of this sample is uncertain. Both conserved end residues are part of each CDR3. A D gene is named only where the DNA matches it firmly. Clone sizes are given selectively: once, few, many, or a class where the clone is expanded.

TGTGCCAGCAGTTTCGACAGGGGGCACTTGAACACTGAAGCTTTCTTT CASSFDRGHLNTEAFF TRBV6-2/TRBV6-3 NA TRBJ1-1 TRBD1
TGTGCCAGCAGCCAAGAGGGGGGGTCTCCGGTGGATACGCAGTATTTT CASSQEGGSPVDTQYF TRBV3-1/TRBV3-2 NA TRBJ2-3 TRBD2
TGCAGCGTTGGAGTGAGACAGGGGGCACTTAGCACTGAAGCTTTCTTT CSVGVRQGALSTEAFF TRBV29-1 NA TRBJ1-1 TRBD1
TGTGCCAGCAGCTTGGGGGCAGGGGACTACGAGCAGTACTTC CASSLGAGDYEQYF TRBV7-2 NA TRBJ2-7 NA
TGTGCCAGTAGTATCCAACTCTCTGGGGCCAACGTCCTGACTTTC CASSIQLSGANVLTF TRBV19 NA TRBJ2-6 NA
TGTGCCAGCAGTTGGGGACAGGGAGTCGAGCAGTACTTC CASSWGQGVEQYF TRBV27 NA TRBJ2-7 TRBD1
TGTGCCAGCCAGGGGCTGAACACTGAAGCTTTCTTT CASQGLNTEAFF TRBV19 NA TRBJ1-1 NA
TGTGCCAGCAGTGAAGATCGGGCAGATACGCAGTATTTT CASSEDRADTQYF TRBV6-1 NA TRBJ2-3 NA
TGTGCCAGCAGCCTAGACAGGGCCCTTTCTGGCTACACCTTC CASSLDRALSGYTF TRBV9 once TRBJ1-2 TRBD1
TGTGCCAGCAGCTCCTTTCAGTCCTCGAACACCGGGGAGCTGTTTTTT CASSSFQSSNTGELFF TRBV7-9 NA TRBJ2-2 NA
TGTGCCAGCAGCCGGGTCTCTCGTGAGCAGTACTTC CASSRVSREQYF TRBV13 NA TRBJ2-7 NA
TGTGCCAGCAGCCATCGTGAGGGACTAGCGCGGGAGACCCAGTACTTC CASSHREGLARETQYF TRBV7-2 once TRBJ2-5 TRBD2
TGTGCCAGTAGTATTGTGCGGGGGACCGGGGAGCTGTTTTTT CASSIVRGTGELFF TRBV19 NA TRBJ2-2 TRBD2
TGTGCCAGCGAGGTTGCGGGACCTAGGGCCAGCAATCAGCCCCAGCATTTT CASEVAGPRASNQPQHF TRBV21-1 few TRBJ1-5 NA
TGTGCCAGCAGCTTTGACCCCCTTGGGACAGGGGGCAGTTACGAGCAGTACTTC CASSFDPLGTGGSYEQYF TRBV5-5 NA TRBJ2-7 TRBD1
TGTGCCAGCAGCCAAGAGCGGCGCGGGGGGGCATATACGCAGTATTTT CASSQERRGGAYTQYF TRBV14 NA TRBJ2-3 TRBD2
TGCGCCAGCAAAGTGAGGGGGCAGGGGATTGACACTGAAGCTTTCTTT CASKVRGQGIDTEAFF TRBV10-1 few TRBJ1-1 TRBD1
TGTGCCAGCAGTTTAGAGACTGAAGCTTTCTTT CASSLETEAFF TRBV28 few TRBJ1-1 NA
TGTGCCAGCAGCAAAGGGACAGACGATGGCTACACCTTC CASSKGTDDGYTF TRBV21-1 NA TRBJ1-2 NA
TGTGCCTGGAGCCCCCTCGGACTGACAATGAACACTGAAGCTTTCTTT CAWSPLGLTMNTEAFF TRBV30 NA TRBJ1-1 NA
TGCGCCAGCAGCTGGGACGGACAGCTACAAGAGACCCAGTACTTC CASSWDGQLQETQYF TRBV5-1 NA TRBJ2-5 NA
TGTGCCAGCAACTTAATACAGGGGGGCACCGGGGAGCTGTTTTTT CASNLIQGGTGELFF TRBV7-2 NA TRBJ2-2 TRBD1
TGTGCCAGCAGTGAGAATGGAGGGGTGGGTGAAGCTTTCTTT CASSENGGVGEAFF TRBV2 once TRBJ1-1 NA
TGTGCCAGCAGTGAGGGAGTGGCTAGCGGGGTAGATGAGCAGTTCTTC CASSEGVASGVDEQFF TRBV6-4 few TRBJ2-1 TRBD2
TGTGCCAGCAGCTTACCAGGACAGCGAAAGGGTGGCTACACCTTC CASSLPGQRKGGYTF TRBV7-9 NA TRBJ1-2 NA
TGTGCCAGCAGCGTCGGGGGACAGGGAGGCGAGACCCAGTACTTC CASSVGGQGGETQYF TRBV5-4 NA TRBJ2-5 TRBD1
TGTGCCAGTAGTCAACAGGGCTACGAGCAGTACTTC CASSQQGYEQYF TRBV19 NA TRBJ2-7 NA
TGCGCCAGCACCGCCCGACAGGAGCCTAACTATGGCTACACCTTC CASTARQEPNYGYTF TRBV4-1 once TRBJ1-2 NA
TGTGCCAGTAGGGTACCGGGGGGCGTGAACACTGAAGCTTTCTTT CASRVPGGVNTEAFF TRBV19 many TRBJ1-1 NA
TGTGCCAGCAGTTCCGGGACAGGGGGCTCTTACGAGCAGTACTTC CASSSGTGGSYEQYF TRBV6-5 NA TRBJ2-7 TRBD1
TGTGCCAGCAGCCCCTCTACCACAGGGGGGGAAGCTTTCTTT CASSPSTTGGEAFF TRBV7-3 NA TRBJ1-1 TRBD1
TGCGCCAGCAGCCAAGATCGTGGTGGCGTACAGTTCACAGATACGCAGTATTTT CASSQDRGGVQFTDTQYF TRBV4-3 NA TRBJ2-3 NA
TGTGCCAGCAGCTTGAGACTCCCTTCTTGGAGGGGCACTGAAGCTTTCTTT CASSLRLPSWRGTEAFF TRBV5-5 NA TRBJ1-1 NA
TGCGCCAGCAGCCAAGCTGTCGGACAGGGAGGACCCACCGGGGAGCTGTTTTTT CASSQAVGQGGPTGELFF TRBV4-1 few TRBJ2-2 TRBD1
TGTGCCAGCAGCTATTACGGTGAAGCTTTCTTT CASSYYGEAFF TRBV6-5 NA TRBJ1-1 NA
TGTGCCTGGAGTGTTAGTCAGGGTTTTTTCGCAGATACGCAGTATTTT CAWSVSQGFFADTQYF TRBV30 few TRBJ2-3 NA
TGTGCCAGCGGACAGGGGAGCACTGAAGCTTTCTTT CASGQGSTEAFF TRBV5-4 NA TRBJ1-1 TRBD1
TGTGCCAGCAGCTTAGTCGGGGGAACCTACAATGAGCAGTTCTTC CASSLVGGTYNEQFF TRBV7-9 once TRBJ2-1 NA
TGTGCCAGCAGTTTGAAGACAGGGGGCAATGGAGCCCAGCATTTT CASSLKTGGNGAQHF TRBV2 NA TRBJ1-5 TRBD1
TGTGCCAGCAGTTACCCGCCAGGGCGAGAGACCCAGTACTTC CASSYPPGRETQYF TRBV6-2/TRBV6-3 NA TRBJ2-5 NA
TGTGCCAGCAGCTTGATGGTGATAGCGGGGAGCCGGAAGTTAGAGACCCAGTACTTC CASSLMVIAGSRKLETQYF TRBV5-8 NA TRBJ2-5 TRBD2
TGTGCCAGCTCACCGTGGGGGCGCACCGGGGAGCTGTTTTTT CASSPWGRTGELFF TRBV18 NA TRBJ2-2 NA
TGTGCCAGCAGCTTAGATAAAAGCACAGATACGCAGTATTTT CASSLDKSTDTQYF TRBV11-3 NA TRBJ2-3 NA
TGTGCCAGCAGCCCGGGACAGTCCGCGAACACCGGGGAGCTGTTTTTT CASSPGQSANTGELFF TRBV5-4 NA TRBJ2-2 TRBD1
TGTGCCATCAGTGAGAGCGGCTACGAGCAGTACTTC CAISESGYEQYF TRBV10-3 NA TRBJ2-7 NA